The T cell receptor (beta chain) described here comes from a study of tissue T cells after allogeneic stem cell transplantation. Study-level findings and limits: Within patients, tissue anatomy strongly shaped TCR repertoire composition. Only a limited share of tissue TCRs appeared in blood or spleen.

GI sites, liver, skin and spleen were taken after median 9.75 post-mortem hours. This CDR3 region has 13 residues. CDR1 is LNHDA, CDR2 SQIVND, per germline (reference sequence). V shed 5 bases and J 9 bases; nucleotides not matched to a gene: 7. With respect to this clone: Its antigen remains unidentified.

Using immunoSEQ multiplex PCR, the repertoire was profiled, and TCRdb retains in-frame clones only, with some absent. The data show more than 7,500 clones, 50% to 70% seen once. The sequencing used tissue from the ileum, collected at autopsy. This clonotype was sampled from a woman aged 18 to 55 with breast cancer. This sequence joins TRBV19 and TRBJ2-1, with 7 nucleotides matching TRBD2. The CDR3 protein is CASSRGLDVEQFF. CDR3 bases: TGTGCCAGTAGTCGAGGACTAGATGTTGAGCAGTTCTTC. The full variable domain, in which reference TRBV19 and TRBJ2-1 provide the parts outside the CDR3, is DGGITQSPKYLFRKEGQNVTLSCEQNLNHDAMYWYRQDPGQGLRLIYYSQIVNDFQKGDIAEGYSVSREKKESFPLTVTSAQKNPTAFYLCASSRGLDVEQFFGPGTRLTVL.